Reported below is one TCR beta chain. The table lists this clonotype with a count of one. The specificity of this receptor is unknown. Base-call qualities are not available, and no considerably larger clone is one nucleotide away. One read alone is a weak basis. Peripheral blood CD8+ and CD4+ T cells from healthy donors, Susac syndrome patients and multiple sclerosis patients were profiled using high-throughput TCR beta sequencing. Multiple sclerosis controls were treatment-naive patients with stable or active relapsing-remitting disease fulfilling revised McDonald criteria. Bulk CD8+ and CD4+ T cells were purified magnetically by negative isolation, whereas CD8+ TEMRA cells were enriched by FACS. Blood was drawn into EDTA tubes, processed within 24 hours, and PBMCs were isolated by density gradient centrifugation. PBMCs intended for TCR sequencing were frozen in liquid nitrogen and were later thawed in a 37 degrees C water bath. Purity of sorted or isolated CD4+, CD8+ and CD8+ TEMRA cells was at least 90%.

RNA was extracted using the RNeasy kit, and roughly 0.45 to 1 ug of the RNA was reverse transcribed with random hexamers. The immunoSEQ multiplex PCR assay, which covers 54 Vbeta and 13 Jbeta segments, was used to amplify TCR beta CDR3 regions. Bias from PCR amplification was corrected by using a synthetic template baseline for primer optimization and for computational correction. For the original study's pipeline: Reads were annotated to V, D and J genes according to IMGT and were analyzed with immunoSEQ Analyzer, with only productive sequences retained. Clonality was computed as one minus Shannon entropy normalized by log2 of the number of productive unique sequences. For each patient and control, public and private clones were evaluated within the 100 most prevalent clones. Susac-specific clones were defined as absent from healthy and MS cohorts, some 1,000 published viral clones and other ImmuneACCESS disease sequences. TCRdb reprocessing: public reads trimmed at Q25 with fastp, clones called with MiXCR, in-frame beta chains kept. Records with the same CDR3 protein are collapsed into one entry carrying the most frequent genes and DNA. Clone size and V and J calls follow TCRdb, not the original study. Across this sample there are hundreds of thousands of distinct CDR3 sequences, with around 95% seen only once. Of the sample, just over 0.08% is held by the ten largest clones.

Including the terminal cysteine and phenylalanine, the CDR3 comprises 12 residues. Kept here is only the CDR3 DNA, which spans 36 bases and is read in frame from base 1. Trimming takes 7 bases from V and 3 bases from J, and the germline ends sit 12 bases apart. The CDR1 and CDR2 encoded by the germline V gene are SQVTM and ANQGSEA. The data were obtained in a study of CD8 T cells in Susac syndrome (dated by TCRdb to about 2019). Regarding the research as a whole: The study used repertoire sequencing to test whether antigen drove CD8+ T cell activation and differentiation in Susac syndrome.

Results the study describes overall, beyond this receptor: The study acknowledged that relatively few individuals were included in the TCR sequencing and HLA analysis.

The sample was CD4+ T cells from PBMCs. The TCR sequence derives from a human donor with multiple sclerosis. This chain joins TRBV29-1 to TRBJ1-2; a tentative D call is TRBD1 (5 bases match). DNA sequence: TGCAGCGCGGGGGAGTCCGACTATGGCTACACCTTC. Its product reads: CSAGESDYGYTF.